This T cell receptor (beta chain) derives from a study of blood T cell repertoires in COVID-19. The wider study: Italy, Spain and the United States were the sources of the convalescent and acute COVID-19 samples. Sources were T cells, B-cell-depleted T cells, or PBMCs; the material itself was cDNA or gDNA.

As originally analysed: Reference gene primer amplification yielded estimated nucleated cell counts. Method: immunoSEQ multiplex PCR; TCRdb's copy keeps in-frame clones and lacks some. The V and J calls and clone size were taken over from that table, and D and trimming were inferred from the DNA. The sample contains 100,000 to 150,000 clones, 70% to 85% of which appear only once. The germline CDR1 and CDR2 sequences are KGHSH and LQKENI. This CDR3 contains 14 residues. V was pared by 5 bases and J by 2 bases, with 12 bases between. This receptor was obtained from a woman aged 45 to 65 with acute or convalescent COVID-19. The chain carries TRBV18 and TRBJ1-1; D may be TRBD1 (5 bases). Sequences were obtained from peripheral blood. CDR3 region: CASSTIQVNTEAFF. In nucleotides, the CDR3 is TGTGCCAGCTCAACAATACAGGTTAACACTGAAGCTTTCTTT.